Detailed here is one T cell receptor (beta chain). Assay used: immunoSEQ multiplex PCR; TCRdb lists only in-frame clones, some missing. The sample contains over 150,000 clones, roughly four fifths of which appear only once. Germline lookup yields CDR1 KGHSH and CDR2 LQKENI. Trimming stripped 3 bases from V and 4 bases from J, with 19 bases between. This CDR3 is 17 amino acids long. The sample belongs to a study of blood T cell repertoires in COVID-19. Study-wide context: The origin of the acute and convalescent COVID-19 samples was the United States, Italy and Spain.

The specimen sequenced was peripheral blood. The chain is built from TRBV18 and TRBJ1-3; possibly TRBD1 for D (5 bases). The receptor was derived from a man aged 80 or over with acute or convalescent COVID-19. The CDR3 DNA reads TGTGCCAGCTCACCTTTCGCCGGGAGCCAGGGAGGAAACACCATATATTTT. This codes for CASSPFAGSQGGNTIYF.